These 32 T cell receptor beta chains were all obtained from the same sample, sequenced in a study of T-cell reconstitution after alpha-beta-depleted transplantation in children. Preparation of the TCRbeta library was carried out with unique molecular identifiers. TCRdb recomputed calls from the PCR reads with MiXCR, one row per CDR3 protein. The sample lists 450,000 to 550,000 distinct CDR3 sequences, over 9.5% occurring once. The source material was PBMCs, mostly from graft donor cells, sampled 180 days after TCRalphabeta/CD19-depleted stem cell transplant. The receptors here all came from a female patient aged 2 to 10 who had a stem cell transplant for aplastic anemia, so the T cells may come from the graft donor.

This clonotype has only a few counts. The rearrangement joins TRBV20-1 to TRBJ2-5, with D unclear. This CDR3 comprises 12 residues. The V end was cut by 3 bases, the J end by 3 bases, with 8 bases between. Germline CDR1 reads DFQATT; CDR2 reads SNEGSKA (reference sequence). The CDR3 loop is CSASVSEETQYF. The DNA for the CDR3 is TGCAGTGCTAGTGTATCAGAAGAGACCCAGTACTTC.

The CDR3 DNA follows: TGTGCCAGCAGCGGGACAGGCCAGCATTTT. This gives the protein CASSGTGQHF. The rearrangement joins TRBV28 to TRBJ1-5; 8 bases match TRBD1. Germline CDR1 is MDHEN and CDR2 is SYDVKM. After removal of 6 bases from V and 12 bases from J, the junction contained 1 base not matched to a gene. The CDR3 is made up of 10 amino acids.

This clonotype was seen at least ten times. V usage is TRBV12-3 or TRBV12-4 and J usage is TRBJ2-2, with TRBD1 matching 12 bases. The V gene end was trimmed by 6 bases and the J gene end by 6 bases; junction bases not matched to a gene: 5. This CDR3 has 15 amino acids. CDR3 bases: TGTGCCAGCAGGACCGGGACAGGGGGCTCCGGGGAGCTGTTTTTT. It translates to CASRTGTGGSGELFF.

This clonotype has a handful of counts. V gene TRBV20-1 combines with J gene TRBJ1-1; TRBD1 is a possible D gene (6 bases). CDR1 is DFQATT and CDR2 is SNEGSKA in the germline V gene (reference sequence). The V end lost 6 bases, the J end lost 0 bases, and 14 bases lay between the germline ends. The CDR3 consists of 14 residues. The CDR3 reads CSAKKGGVNTEAFF. CDR3 bases: TGCAGTGCCAAGAAGGGGGGTGTGAACACTGAAGCTTTCTTT.

This clonotype has ten or more counts. This chain connects TRBV20-1 to TRBJ2-5; no reliable D call. Germline V gene sequence: CDR1 DFQATT, CDR2 SNEGSKA (reference sequence). V was cut by 0 bases and J by 5 bases, with 16 bases left in between. This CDR3 has 15 residues. CDR3 sequence reads: CSARDGPQSSETQYF. In nucleotides, the CDR3 is TGCAGTGCTAGAGACGGGCCCCAGAGTTCGGAGACCCAGTACTTC.

This clonotype was seen more than once but under ten times. V usage is TRBV12-3 or TRBV12-4 and J usage is TRBJ2-6; D possibly corresponds to TRBD2 (5 bases). The CDR3 has 16 residues. V gave up 6 bases and J gave up 2 bases, with 14 bases separating them. The CDR3 DNA reads as TGTGCCAGCAGCCAACTAGACTTCCCTGGGGCCAACGTCCTGACTTTC. Protein: CASSQLDFPGANVLTF.

The V call is TRBV6-5, the J call TRBJ1-2, with D perhaps TRBD1 (5 bases). The CDR3 extends over 16 amino acids. The germline CDR1 and CDR2 sequences are MNHEY and SVGAGI. Trimming removed 5 bases at V and 8 bases at J, with 24 bases between. CDR3 bases: TGTGCCAGCAGTCCCCGGCCGGGGGGGGGGAAGAAGGGCTACACCTTC. It is translated as CASSPRPGGGKKGYTF.

In its sample, this clonotype was seen many times. This chain connects TRBV12-3 or TRBV12-4 to TRBJ2-7; the match to TRBD1 covers 7 bases. The CDR3 is made up of 15 amino acids. The trim removed 4 bases at V and 2 bases at J, leaving 8 bases unmatched. As DNA, the CDR3 is TGTGCCAGCAGTTCCCCCGGGACAGCCACCTACGAGCAGTACTTC. Protein product: CASSSPGTATYEQYF.

This clonotype was detected a few times. The gene calls are TRBV19 and TRBJ2-2; 10 positions agree with TRBD1. This CDR3 has 15 residues. CDR1 LNHDA and CDR2 SQIVND come from the germline V gene (reference sequence). The J segment lost 4 bases and the V segment lost 10 bases, leaving 9 bases of the junction unmatched. The CDR3 is CATALTGGVTGELFF. DNA of the CDR3: TGTGCCACGGCCTTGACAGGGGGCGTCACCGGGGAGCTGTTTTTT.

This sequence joins TRBV20-1 and TRBJ2-7; 8 bases map to TRBD2. The CDR3 contains 17 residues. Germline trimming cut 6 bases from V and 0 bases from J; bases unmatched to any gene: 16. Per the germline V gene, CDR1 is DFQATT and CDR2 is SNEGSKA (reference sequence). CDR3 in DNA: TGCAGTGCCTTCGGGCTAGCGGGCAATAAAAGCTCCTACGAGCAGTACGTC. It translates to CSAFGLAGNKSSYEQYV.

This clonotype was picked up many times. J is TRBJ2-3 and V is TRBV28; 9 bases line up with TRBD2. CDR1 MDHEN and CDR2 SYDVKM come from the germline V gene. CDR3 length: 14 amino acids. V shed 8 bases, J shed 6 bases, and the junction held 9 bases outside the gene matches. CDR3 sequence (DNA): TGTGCCAGCCGGACTAGCGTCATTGGGGATACGCAGTATTTT. This codes for CASRTSVIGDTQYF.

This sequence joins TRBV9 and TRBJ2-7; 9 nucleotides match TRBD1. There are 14 residues in the CDR3. Germline lookup yields CDR1 SGDLS and CDR2 YYNGEE. J was trimmed by 3 bases and V by 4 bases; bases with no gene match: 5. CDR3 region: CASSPGQGYYEQYF. The DNA of the CDR3 is TGTGCCAGCAGCCCCGGACAGGGGTACTACGAGCAGTACTTC.

A few counts support this clonotype. The rearrangement links TRBV10-3 to TRBJ2-1, with TRBD2 identical over 14 bases. There are 18 residues in the CDR3. The V gene's germline CDR1 is ENHRY and CDR2 SYGVKD. The trim removed 7 bases at V and 5 bases at J, leaving 13 bases unmatched. CDR3 coding DNA: TGTGCCATCAACGAGGGGACTAGCGGGAGTTTTGTCCACAATGAGCAGTTCTTC. Protein: CAINEGTSGSFVHNEQFF.

This clonotype was seen only a few times. The V and J genes are TRBV21-1 and TRBJ2-1; TRBD2, the table's D call, was not compared with the DNA. TRBV21-1 is labeled a pseudogene. The CDR3 has 17 residues. The CDR3 here is CASSPRGLAGSYNEQFF. The CDR3 region has the DNA TGTGCCAGCAGCCCTCGGGGACTAGCGGGCTCCTACAATGAGCAGTTCTTC.

The chain couples TRBV18 to TRBJ1-4; no clear D gene. The V gene's germline CDR1 is KGHSH and CDR2 LQKENI. The CDR3 sequence is 14 residues long. The V gene lost 3 bases and the J gene lost 3 bases, with 8 bases spanning the gap. CDR3 bases: TGTGCCAGCTCACCCGCGGTGGCTAATGAAAAACTGTTTTTT. It is translated as CASSPAVANEKLFF.

This clonotype was detected a few times. This chain connects TRBV20-1 to TRBJ1-5; 9 bases match TRBD1. The length of the CDR3 is 14 residues. The V segment lost 4 bases and the J segment 4 bases; nucleotides outside the gene matches: 5. CDR1 and CDR2 from the germline V gene are DFQATT and SNEGSKA (reference sequence). The CDR3 loop reads CSATGTGRNQPQHF. The CDR3, as DNA: TGCAGTGCTACGGGGACAGGGAGAAATCAGCCCCAGCATTTT.

This clonotype was detected only a few times. The chain recombines TRBV6-2 or TRBV6-3 with TRBJ1-5, with D tentatively TRBD1 (5 bases). Germline V gives CDR1 MNHEY, CDR2 SVGEGT. The CDR3 runs to 16 residues. V lost 0 bases and J 7 bases, leaving 16 bases between the germline ends. The CDR3 loop is CASSYSKGGTQQPQHF. The DNA of the CDR3 is TGTGCCAGCAGTTACTCGAAAGGTGGGACTCAGCAGCCCCAGCATTTT.

This clonotype was seen ten or more times. The chain recombines TRBV13 with TRBJ2-1; D ambiguous. This CDR3 contains 14 residues. V was shortened by 2 bases and J by 2 bases, with 7 bases between the two germline ends. Germline assignment: CDR1 PRHDT and CDR2 FYEKMQ (reference sequence). The CDR3 sequence: CASSLFPTYNEQFF. CDR3 nucleotides: TGTGCCAGCAGCTTATTTCCTACCTACAATGAGCAGTTCTTC.

This chain connects TRBV6-1 to TRBJ2-1, with TRBD2 matching over 8 bases. This CDR3 is built from 14 residues. From germline, CDR1 is MNHNS and CDR2 SASEGT. Trimming at V came to 8 bases and at J to 3 bases, leaving 6 bases not matched to a gene. The CDR3 DNA follows: TGTGCCAGCGCTCCCCGGGGGGGCTACAATGAGCAGTTCTTC. Encoded protein: CASAPRGGYNEQFF.

The chain recombines TRBV20-1 with TRBJ2-7, with a tentative D call TRBD1 (6 bases). Germline values: CDR1 DFQATT, CDR2 SNEGSKA (reference sequence). The germline V and J ends were trimmed by 1 base and 2 bases, with 12 bases remaining between them. This CDR3 has 14 amino acids. CDR3 amino acids: CSARGDRPPYEQYF. Written as DNA, the CDR3 is TGCAGTGCTAGAGGCGACAGGCCTCCCTACGAGCAGTACTTC.

This chain uses TRBV4-2 with TRBJ2-7; 11 positions agree with TRBD2. With V trimmed by 1 base and J by 2 bases, 7 bases remained unmatched. The CDR3 runs 17 residues. Germline V CDR1 and CDR2: LGHNA, YNFKEQ. CDR3 sequence (DNA): TGTGCCAGCAGCCAAGCGGGCCTAGCGGGAGGTACCTACGAGCAGTACTTC. Protein product: CASSQAGLAGGTYEQYF.

The V and J genes are TRBV20-1 and TRBJ2-7; TRBD2 might be the D (6 bases). The germline V gene has CDR1 DFQATT and CDR2 SNEGSKA (reference sequence). The V end lost 3 bases, the J end lost 3 bases, and 9 bases lay between the germline ends. The CDR3 covers 12 residues. The CDR3 DNA follows: TGCAGTGCTAGGGGAGGTCGCTACGAGCAGTACTTC. Translating gives CSARGGRYEQYF.

The rearrangement joins TRBV28 to TRBJ1-2, with TRBD1 matching over 9 bases. The CDR3 has 16 amino acids. Per germline, CDR1 MDHEN and CDR2 SYDVKM. V gave up 4 bases and J gave up 5 bases; unmatched junction bases: 11. The DNA for the CDR3 is TGTGCCAGCAGTTCAATAGACAGGGGGAGAGCGTATGGCTACACCTTC. Translating it yields CASSSIDRGRAYGYTF.

This clonotype showed up just a few times. V and J are TRBV9 and TRBJ1-6; D uncertain. The ends were cut back, 5 bases at V and 5 bases at J, with 8 bases in the middle. Germline CDR1 is SGDLS and CDR2 is YYNGEE. The CDR3 length is 13 residues. DNA for the CDR3: TGTGCCAGCAGGCAAAGGGATAATTCACCCCTCCACTTT. Its translation: CASRQRDNSPLHF.

A word on this clonotype: Since a much larger clone is just one base distant, this may be a read error. The genes are TRBV20-1 and TRBJ2-7; 9 nucleotides agree with TRBD1. CDR3 length equals 14 residues. Per germline, CDR1 DFQATT and CDR2 SNEGSKA (reference sequence). In DNA, the CDR3 is TGCAGAGCTAGAGGGGACAGGGAATCCTACGAGCAGTACTTC. The encoded protein is CRARGDRESYEQYF.

The sample holds a few counts of this clonotype. The chain links TRBV18 to TRBJ2-7, with TRBD2 matching over 10 bases. The CDR3 spans 15 residues. CDR1 KGHSH and CDR2 LQKENI come from the germline V gene. V was clipped by 3 bases and J by 0 bases; unmatched bases: 2. The CDR3 nucleotides read TGTGCCAGCTCACCTAGGACTAGCGGCTCCTACGAGCAGTACGTC. Protein product: CASSPRTSGSYEQYV.

V gene TRBV6-2 or TRBV6-3 combines with J gene TRBJ2-7; TRBD1 or TRBD2 may be the D gene (5 bases each). V was trimmed by 2 bases and J by 2 bases, leaving 13 bases between them. CDR3 size: 15 residues. Germline CDR1 and CDR2: MNHEY and SVGEGT. This CDR3 is CASSYLSQGPYEQYF. DNA for the CDR3: TGTGCCAGCAGTTACCTAAGCCAGGGACCCTACGAGCAGTACTTC.

V and J are TRBV27 and TRBJ1-5, with a possible D match to TRBD1 (5 bases). The CDR3 runs 13 residues. V was pared by 5 bases and J by 5 bases, with 10 bases between. Germline CDR1 reads MNHEY; CDR2 reads SMNVEV (reference sequence). CDR3 loop: CASSRGWYQPQHF. Here the CDR3 DNA reads TGTGCCAGCAGTCGGGGGTGGTATCAGCCCCAGCATTTT.

This chain links TRBV27 with TRBJ1-1; 9 bases are shared with TRBD1. Germline CDR1 and CDR2: MNHEY and SMNVEV (reference sequence). The CDR3 has 15 residues. The V and J ends lost 6 bases and 2 bases, in that order; junction bases with no gene match: 7. In DNA form, the CDR3 reads TGTGCCAGCAGGGTAGGACAGGGGAAAAACACTGAAGCTTTCTTT. Amino acid sequence: CASRVGQGKNTEAFF.

The gene calls are TRBV20-1 and TRBJ1-4, with 7 bases identical to TRBD1. The germline V gene has CDR1 DFQATT and CDR2 SNEGSKA (reference sequence). CDR3 length equals 12 residues. V dropped 6 bases and J dropped 5; count of bases not matched to a gene: 3. The CDR3 sequence: CSAGGLNEKLFF. CDR3 sequence (DNA): TGCAGTGCAGGGGGCCTGAATGAAAAACTGTTTTTT.

This clonotype appeared a few times. The chain joins TRBV7-9 to TRBJ2-6; D is ambiguous. V lost 3 bases and J 0 bases, leaving 6 bases between the germline ends. The germline V gene has CDR1 SEHNR and CDR2 FQNEAQ (reference sequence). The CDR3 consists of 15 residues. CDR3 sequence: CASSFAGSGANVLTF. In nucleotides, the CDR3 is TGTGCCAGCAGCTTCGCTGGCTCTGGGGCCAACGTCCTGACTTTC. Looking up the rest from reference TRBV7-9 and TRBJ2-6 gives the full variable domain: DTGVSQNPRHKITKRGQNVTFRCDPISEHNRLYWYRQTLGQGPEFLTYFQNEAQLEKSRLLSDRFSAERPKGSFSTLEIQRTEQGDSAMYLCASSFAGSGANVLTFGAGSRLTVL.

The V call is TRBV7-9, the J call TRBJ2-2; maybe TRBD1 (5 bases). CDR1 and CDR2 (germline): SEHNR, FQNEAQ (reference sequence). The CDR3 extends over 15 amino acids. Trimming stripped 4 bases from V and 7 bases from J, with 16 bases between. This CDR3 reads CASSSPSRVDGELFF. DNA for the CDR3: TGTGCCAGCAGCTCCCCCAGCAGGGTGGACGGGGAGCTGTTTTTT.